This entry concerns a single T cell receptor (beta chain). Its antigen is currently unknown. The data are from a study of shared clonotypes between healthy human individuals. Whole-study context: Three CD4 naive, three CD4 memory, two CD8 naive and one CD8 memory plate were used per donor.

Sorted-subset replicate PCR reactions contained 200 ng DNA, corresponding to tens of thousands of T cell genomes. In the authors' methods: ImmunoSEQ sequences covered only the junction and lacked quality scores; filtering therefore differed. Profiled with immunoSEQ multiplex PCR; TCRdb holds only in-frame clones, not every one. The V and J calls and clone size are taken from that table; D and trimming were inferred from the DNA. The sample lists 2 million to 2.5 million clones; 85% to 95% were seen once. Regarding the study as a whole: Relative to their counterparts shared across all four donors, non-shared clonotypes exhibited diminished generation probabilities.

Germline lookup yields CDR1 SEHNR and CDR2 FQNEAQ (reference sequence). V lost 5 bases to trimming and J lost 5 bases, with 13 bases between them. This CDR3 is built from 14 residues. Sequenced input: naive CD4+ T cells sorted from blood. The sample's subset: CD45RA+ positively selected. The chain carries TRBV7-9 and TRBJ1-5, with D possibly matching TRBD1 (5 bases). The sequence derives from a man aged 18 to 29 in good health. The DNA for the CDR3 is TGTGCCAGCAGCCCAGGGATGGAGCATCAGCCCCAGCATTTT. Translating gives CASSPGMEHQPQHF. The full variable domain, with the rest looked up from reference TRBV7-9 and TRBJ1-5, is DTGVSQNPRHKITKRGQNVTFRCDPISEHNRLYWYRQTLGQGPEFLTYFQNEAQLEKSRLLSDRFSAERPKGSFSTLEIQRTEQGDSAMYLCASSPGMEHQPQHFGDGTRLSIL.